The 2 T cell receptor beta chains below come from one sample, sequenced in a study of cytomegalovirus exposure and HLA in healthy donors. In the PCR, 60 Vbeta and 13 Jbeta primers were used. The protocol was immunoSEQ multiplex PCR, while the TCRdb copy is restricted to in-frame clones and leaves out a portion. The sample lists approximately 140,000 clones, around 80% occurring once. Material: PBMCs. The receptors originated from a male donor in good health and CMV-seronegative.

The chain links TRBV9 to TRBJ2-3, with 15 positions matching TRBD2. V shed 4 bases and J 3 bases; nucleotides not matched to a gene: 15. The CDR3 length is 20 residues. Germline V lookup: CDR1 SGDLS, CDR2 YYNGEE. CDR3 DNA sequence: TGTGCCAGCAGCTTCAATAGACCCGGGACTAGCGGGGGGAAGACAGATACGCAGTATTTT. Translating gives CASSFNRPGTSGGKTDTQYF.

The chain recombines TRBV5-1 with TRBJ2-7; D not resolved. This CDR3 comprises 12 residues. Trimming left V 4 bases short and J 3 bases short, with 8 bases between. The germline gives CDR1 SGHRS, CDR2 YFSETQ. The CDR3 loop reads CASSMRGYEQYF. In nucleotides, the CDR3 is TGCGCCAGCAGCATGCGAGGCTACGAGCAGTACTTC.